What follows are 3 T cell receptor beta chains derived from one specimen sequenced in a study of T-cell reconstitution after alpha-beta-depleted transplantation in children. Unique molecular identifiers featured in how the TCRbeta library was prepared. TCRdb processed the PCR reads anew with MiXCR; each CDR3 protein has one entry. The table has approximately 250,000 distinct CDR3 sequences, about 9.6% seen once. The specimen was PBMCs from the stem cell graft donor, collected from the stem cell graft. The source of these receptors is a human donor who donated a stem cell graft to a child with SCID.

This clonotype was detected ten times or more. V usage is TRBV5-1 and J usage is TRBJ2-3, with D perhaps matching TRBD1 or TRBD2 (6 bases each). The germline gives CDR1 SGHRS, CDR2 YFSETQ. V lost 4 bases, J lost 0 bases, and 12 bases lay in between. The CDR3 contains 15 residues. The CDR3 is CASSIGGQSTDTQYF. CDR3 nucleotide sequence: TGCGCCAGCAGCATAGGGGGGCAGAGCACAGATACGCAGTATTTT.

The chain employs TRBV4-1 and TRBJ2-1, with 9 bases aligning to TRBD2. The CDR3 is made up of 21 amino acids. From germline, CDR1 is MGHRA and CDR2 YSYEKL. J lost 1 base, V lost 1 base, and 17 bases had no gene match. This CDR3 reads CASSQARGSGGTRPSYNEQFF. CDR3 DNA sequence: TGCGCCAGCAGCCAAGCTCGGGGTAGCGGGGGCACACGCCCTTCCTACAATGAGCAGTTCTTC.

V gene TRBV20-1 combines with J gene TRBJ2-3; 14 bases are shared with TRBD2. The V gene's germline CDR1 is DFQATT and CDR2 SNEGSKA (reference sequence). The trim removed 1 base at V and 2 bases at J, leaving 8 bases unmatched. CDR3 size: 18 residues. The CDR3 DNA is TGCAGTGCTAGAGGTCCGAGACTAGCGGGGGGGCCCACAGATACGCAGTATTTT. It translates to CSARGPRLAGGPTDTQYF.